This T cell receptor (beta chain) was recorded in a study of T cells in Graves' hyperthyroidism and ophthalmopathy. Points from the study as a whole: Ophthalmopathy stood apart from stable hyperthyroidism in a 13 V-J model. Most expanded thyroid clonotypes above 0.001 recurred in blood.

About this clonotype: As yet, its antigen is unknown.

What was amplified from RNA transcripts were TCR beta CDR3 regions. HTBI primers were used for first-round RT-PCR of the TCR CDR3. TCRdb re-called the multiplex PCR reads with MiXCR, one entry per CDR3 protein. Of 730,000 or so distinct CDR3 sequences listed, about 19% are singletons. Cells are PBMCs isolated from approximately 9.2 ml of fresh blood. There are 15 residues in the CDR3. Per germline, CDR1 SQVTM and CDR2 ANQGSEA. The sequenced sample was blood. This sequence originates from a woman aged 50 to 60 with Graves' hyperthyroidism that later progressed to Graves' ophthalmopathy. The chain has TRBV29-1 and TRBJ2-7; possible D gene TRBD2, 5 bases. The CDR3 here is CGIRGGRVSSYEQYF. As DNA, the CDR3 is TGCGGCATCCGAGGAGGACGGGTAAGCTCCTACGAGCAGTACTTC.